A single TCR beta chain is shown here with its context. The antigen is unknown. This sample is drawn from a study of identical twins. Study observations and caveats: Because invariant MAIT and iNKT cells could be present, zero-insertion analyses could be partly confounded. Whereas memory repertoires showed no such difference, abundant cord blood beta clonotypes carried fewer insertions. Its conclusions, products of cross-sectional statistical analysis, did not come from following the same donors.

Trimming took 5 bases from V and 4 from J, leaving 14 bases between them. CDR1 is SGHVS, CDR2 FQNEAQ, per germline. This CDR3 is 14 amino acids long. Template switching supplied a universal primer site; unique molecular identifiers were carried on the cDNA. TCRdb reprocessed the 5' RACE reads with MiXCR, giving one entry per CDR3 protein. The sample records 1.5 million to 2 million distinct CDR3 sequences, roughly a third being singletons. The chain combines TRBV7-8 with TRBJ2-5, with D perhaps matching TRBD1 (6 bases). The sample consisted of cord blood. The TCR sequence derives from a newborn girl in good health. The CDR3 sequence: CASSALQGRETQYF. The CDR3 DNA reads as TGTGCCAGCAGCGCTTTACAGGGTAGAGAGACCCAGTACTTC.